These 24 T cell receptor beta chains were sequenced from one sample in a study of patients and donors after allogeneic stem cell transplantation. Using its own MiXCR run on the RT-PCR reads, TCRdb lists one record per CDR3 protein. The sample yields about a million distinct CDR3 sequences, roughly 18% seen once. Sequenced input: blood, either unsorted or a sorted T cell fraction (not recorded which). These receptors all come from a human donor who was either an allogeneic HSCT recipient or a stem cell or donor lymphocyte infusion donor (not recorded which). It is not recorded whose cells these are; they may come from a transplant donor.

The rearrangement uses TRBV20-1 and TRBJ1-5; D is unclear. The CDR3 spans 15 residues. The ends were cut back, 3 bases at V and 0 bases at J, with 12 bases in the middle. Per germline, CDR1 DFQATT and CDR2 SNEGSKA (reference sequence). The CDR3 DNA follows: TGCAGTGCTAGGGGTAGGGTAACTAGCAATCAGCCCCAGCATTTT. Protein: CSARGRVTSNQPQHF.

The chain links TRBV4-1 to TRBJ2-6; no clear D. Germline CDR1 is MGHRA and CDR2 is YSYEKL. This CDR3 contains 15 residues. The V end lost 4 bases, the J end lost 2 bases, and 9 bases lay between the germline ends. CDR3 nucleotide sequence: TGCGCCAGCAGCCCTACATATCCTGGGGCCAACGTCCTGACTTTC. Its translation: CASSPTYPGANVLTF.

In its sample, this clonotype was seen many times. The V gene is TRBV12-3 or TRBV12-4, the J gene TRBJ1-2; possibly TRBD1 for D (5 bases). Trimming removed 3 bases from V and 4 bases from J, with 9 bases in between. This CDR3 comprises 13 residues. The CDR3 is CASSLGLSYGYTF. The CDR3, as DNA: TGTGCCAGCAGTTTGGGACTGTCCTATGGCTACACCTTC.

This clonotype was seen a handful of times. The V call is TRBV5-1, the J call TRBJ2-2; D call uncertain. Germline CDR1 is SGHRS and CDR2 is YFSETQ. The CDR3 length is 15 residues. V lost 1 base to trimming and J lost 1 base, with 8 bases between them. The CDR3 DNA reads TGCGCCAGCAGCTTGAATAACCGGAACACCGGGGAGCTGTTTTTT. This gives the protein CASSLNNRNTGELFF.

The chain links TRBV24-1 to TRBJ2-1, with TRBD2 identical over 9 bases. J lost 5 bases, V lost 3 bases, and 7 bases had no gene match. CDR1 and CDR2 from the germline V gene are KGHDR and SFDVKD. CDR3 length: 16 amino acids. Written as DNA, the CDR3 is TGTGCCACCAGTGATCCCGGGACTAGCATCGACAATGAGCAGTTCTTC. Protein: CATSDPGTSIDNEQFF.

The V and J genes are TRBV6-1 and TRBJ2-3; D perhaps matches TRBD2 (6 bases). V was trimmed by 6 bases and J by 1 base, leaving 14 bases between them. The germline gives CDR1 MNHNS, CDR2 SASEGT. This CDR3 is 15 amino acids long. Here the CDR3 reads CASSIAAFRTDTQYF. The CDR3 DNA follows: TGTGCCAGCAGCATAGCGGCCTTTCGCACAGATACGCAGTATTTT.

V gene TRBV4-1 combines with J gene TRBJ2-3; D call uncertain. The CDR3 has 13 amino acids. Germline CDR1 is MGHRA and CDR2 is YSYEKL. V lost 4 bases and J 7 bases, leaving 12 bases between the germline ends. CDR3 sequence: CASSPEYSNTQYF. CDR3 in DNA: TGCGCCAGCAGCCCTGAATACTCGAATACGCAGTATTTT.

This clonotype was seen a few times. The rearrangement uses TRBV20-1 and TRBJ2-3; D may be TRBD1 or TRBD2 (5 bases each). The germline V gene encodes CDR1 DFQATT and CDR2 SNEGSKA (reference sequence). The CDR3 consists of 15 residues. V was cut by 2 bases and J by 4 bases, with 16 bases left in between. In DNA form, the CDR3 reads TGCAGTGCTAGATTAACCGGGACCAGTCCAGATACGCAGTATTTT. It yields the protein CSARLTGTSPDTQYF.

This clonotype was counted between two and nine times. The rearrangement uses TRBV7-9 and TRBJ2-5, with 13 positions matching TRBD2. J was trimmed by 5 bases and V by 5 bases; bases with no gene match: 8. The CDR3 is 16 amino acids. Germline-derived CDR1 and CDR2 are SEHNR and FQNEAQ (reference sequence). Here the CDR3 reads CASSPLLAGGPETQYF. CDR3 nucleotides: TGTGCCAGCAGCCCCCTACTAGCGGGGGGGCCTGAGACCCAGTACTTC.

The CDR3 bases are TGCGCCAGCACCCCCGGGCGCACAGATACGCAGTATTTT. Its protein is CASTPGRTDTQYF. The chain joins TRBV5-1 to TRBJ2-3, with D uncertain. This CDR3 spans 13 amino acids. Germline V CDR1 and CDR2: SGHRS, YFSETQ. V lost 6 bases to trimming and J lost 1 base, with 9 bases between them.

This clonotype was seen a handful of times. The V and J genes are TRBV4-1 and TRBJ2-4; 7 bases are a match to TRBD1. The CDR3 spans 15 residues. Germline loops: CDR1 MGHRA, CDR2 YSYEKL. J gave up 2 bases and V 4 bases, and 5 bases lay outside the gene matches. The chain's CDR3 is CASSLGTVSKNIQYF. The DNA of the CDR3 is TGCGCCAGCAGCCTCGGGACAGTTTCCAAAAACATTCAGTACTTC.

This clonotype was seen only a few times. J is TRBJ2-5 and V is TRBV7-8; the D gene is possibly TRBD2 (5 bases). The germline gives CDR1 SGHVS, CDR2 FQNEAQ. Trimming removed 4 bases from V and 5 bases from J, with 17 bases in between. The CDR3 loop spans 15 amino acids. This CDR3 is CASSSLSMGVETQYF. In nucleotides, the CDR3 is TGTGCCAGCAGCTCGCTCTCAATGGGAGTTGAGACCCAGTACTTC.

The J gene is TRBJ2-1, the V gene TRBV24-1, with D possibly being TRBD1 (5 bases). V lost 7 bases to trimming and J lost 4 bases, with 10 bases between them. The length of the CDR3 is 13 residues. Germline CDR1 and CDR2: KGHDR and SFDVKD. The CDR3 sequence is CATSLRVYNEQFF. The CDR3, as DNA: TGTGCCACCAGCCTCAGGGTTTACAATGAGCAGTTCTTC.

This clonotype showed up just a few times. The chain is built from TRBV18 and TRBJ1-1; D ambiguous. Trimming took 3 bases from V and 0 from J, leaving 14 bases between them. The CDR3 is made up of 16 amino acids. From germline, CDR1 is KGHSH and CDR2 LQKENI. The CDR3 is CASSPVTRNMNTEAFF. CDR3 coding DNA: TGTGCCAGCTCACCCGTTACTAGGAACATGAACACTGAAGCTTTCTTT.

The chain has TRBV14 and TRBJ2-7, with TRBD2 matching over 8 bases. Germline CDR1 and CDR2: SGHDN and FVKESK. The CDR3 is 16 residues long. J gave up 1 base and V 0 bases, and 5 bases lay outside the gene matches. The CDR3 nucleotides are TGTGCCAGCAGCCAAGATCGCCCGGGGGGGTCCTACGAGCAGTACTTC. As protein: CASSQDRPGGSYEQYF.

The CDR3 DNA reads TGTGCCAGCAGCGGGTTAGCGGGGGACTCCTACAATGAGCAGTTCTTC. Translation: CASSGLAGDSYNEQFF. The gene calls are TRBV7-9 and TRBJ2-1; 9 bases agree with TRBD2. The CDR3 consists of 16 residues. Germline trimming cut 5 bases from V and 0 bases from J; bases unmatched to any gene: 5. CDR1 and CDR2 from the germline V gene are SEHNR and FQNEAQ (reference sequence).

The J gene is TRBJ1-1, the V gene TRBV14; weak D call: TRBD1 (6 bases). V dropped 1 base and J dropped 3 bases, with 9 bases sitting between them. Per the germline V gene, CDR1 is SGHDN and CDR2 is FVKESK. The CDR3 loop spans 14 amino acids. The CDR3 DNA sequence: TGTGCCAGCAGCCAAGGAAGGGGGTACACTGAAGCTTTCTTT. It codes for CASSQGRGYTEAFF.

The CDR3 DNA sequence: TGCAGCGGCATGACAGGTCGGGAGACCCAGTACTTC. This encodes CSGMTGRETQYF. The chain carries TRBV29-1 and TRBJ2-5, with a possible D match to TRBD1 (6 bases). Trimming cost V 7 bases and J 5 bases, with 14 bases left between them. In germline, CDR1 is SQVTM, CDR2 ANQGSEA. CDR3 size: 12 residues. Together with reference TRBV29-1 and TRBJ2-5, the CDR3 gives the full variable domain: SAVISQKPSRDICQRGTSLTIQCQVDSQVTMMFWYRQQPGQSLTLIATANQGSEATYESGFVIDKFPISRPNLTFSTLTVSNMSPEDSSIYLCSGMTGRETQYFGPGTRLLVL.

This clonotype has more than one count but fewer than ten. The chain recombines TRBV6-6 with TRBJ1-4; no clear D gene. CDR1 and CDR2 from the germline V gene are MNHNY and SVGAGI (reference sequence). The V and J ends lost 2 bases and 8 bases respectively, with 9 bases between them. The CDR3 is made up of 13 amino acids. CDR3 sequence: CASSYLNREKLFF. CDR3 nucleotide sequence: TGTGCCAGCAGTTACCTTAATAGGGAAAAACTGTTTTTT.

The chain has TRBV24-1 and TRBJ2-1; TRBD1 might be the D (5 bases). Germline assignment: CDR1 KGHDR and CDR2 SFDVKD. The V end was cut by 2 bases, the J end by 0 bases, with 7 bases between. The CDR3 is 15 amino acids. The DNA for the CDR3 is TGTGCCACCAGTGATTCAGGGCCCTCCTACAATGAGCAGTTCTTC. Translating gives CATSDSGPSYNEQFF.

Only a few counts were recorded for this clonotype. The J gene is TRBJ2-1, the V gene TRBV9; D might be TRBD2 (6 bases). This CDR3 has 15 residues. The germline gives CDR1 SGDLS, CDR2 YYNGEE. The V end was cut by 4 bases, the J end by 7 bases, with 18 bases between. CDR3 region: CASSPSGDWYNEQFF. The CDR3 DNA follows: TGTGCCAGCAGCCCCTCTGGGGACTGGTATAATGAGCAGTTCTTC.

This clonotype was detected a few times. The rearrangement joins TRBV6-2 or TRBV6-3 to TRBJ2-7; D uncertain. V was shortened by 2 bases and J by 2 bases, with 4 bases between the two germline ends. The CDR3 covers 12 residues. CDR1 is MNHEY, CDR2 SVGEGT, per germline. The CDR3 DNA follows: TGTGCCAGCAGTTACATCCCCTACGAGCAGTACTTC. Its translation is CASSYIPYEQYF.

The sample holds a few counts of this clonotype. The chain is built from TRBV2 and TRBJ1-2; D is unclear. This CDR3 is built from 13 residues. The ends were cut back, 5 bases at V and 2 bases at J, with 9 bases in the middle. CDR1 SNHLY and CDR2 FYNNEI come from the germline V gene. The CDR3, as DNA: TGTGCCAGCAGTAACCGGGAGAACTATGGCTACACCTTC. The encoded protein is CASSNRENYGYTF.

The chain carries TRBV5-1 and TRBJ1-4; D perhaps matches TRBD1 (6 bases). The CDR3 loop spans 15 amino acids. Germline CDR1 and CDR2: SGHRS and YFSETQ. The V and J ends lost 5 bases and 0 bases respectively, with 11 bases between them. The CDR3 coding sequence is TGCGCCAGCAGAGATACAGGGACAACTAATGAAAAACTGTTTTTT. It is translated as CASRDTGTTNEKLFF.